This TCR beta chain comes out of a study of cytomegalovirus exposure and HLA in healthy donors. Findings and caveats of the study: First-cohort TCR clusters were later found to tend to co-occur in the 120 or so validation repertoires. Accounts indicate the classifier identified cytomegalovirus status with strong specificity and sensitivity.

The CDR3 has 15 amino acids. Germline CDR1 and CDR2: PRHDT and FYEKMQ (reference sequence). V was pared by 5 bases and J by 6 bases, with 17 bases between. This table comes from immunoSEQ multiplex PCR, and its TCRdb copy is limited to in-frame clones, with some not included. The sample lists some 170,000 clones, about 86% occurring once. Concerning this clone itself: The antigen is undetermined.

This clonotype originated in a woman in her late teens or twenties in good health and CMV-seronegative. The rearrangement links TRBV13 to TRBJ2-1, with D possibly TRBD2 on 6 matching bases. The sample consisted of PBMCs. CDR3 region: CASSATGTGFNEQFF. CDR3 nucleotide sequence: TGTGCCAGCAGCGCCACCGGGACTGGTTTCAATGAGCAGTTCTTC.